Sequencing of this T cell receptor beta chain was carried out in a study of cytomegalovirus exposure and HLA in healthy donors. The CDR3 consists of 15 residues. The germline V gene has CDR1 MNHNS and CDR2 SASEGT. V lost 4 bases to trimming and J lost 6 bases, with 15 bases between them. Produced via immunoSEQ multiplex PCR; TCRdb's table is partial and in-frame only. The sample shows some 76,000 clones, 85% to 95% of them seen only once. This TCR was sampled from a woman aged 18-35 years in good health and CMV-seronegative. The gene calls are TRBV6-1 and TRBJ2-2, with D possibly being TRBD1 (6 bases). The specimen was PBMCs. Here the CDR3 reads CASSGGGRKAGELFF. In nucleotides, the CDR3 is TGTGCCAGCAGTGGAGGGGGACGTAAGGCCGGGGAGCTGTTTTTT.